Listed below are T cell receptor beta chains from one sample, sequenced in a study of cytomegalovirus exposure and HLA in healthy donors. Sequencing was performed with immunoSEQ multiplex PCR; in TCRdb, only in-frame clones are kept and a portion is missing. The data contain some 150,000 clones, roughly 79% of them singletons. Sequencing was performed on PBMCs. These receptors were collected from a man aged 18 to 35 in good health and CMV-seronegative. Both conserved end residues are part of each CDR3. The D gene is left open where the match is weak. The size of a clone is reported for some rows only, either as once, few or many, or as a class for expanded clones.

abundance	j_gene	v_gene	d_gene	CDR3nt	CDR3aa
.	TRBJ2-5	TRBV7-9	TRBD2	TGTGCCAGCAGCTCCTTAGGACTGAGCGGGGCGTACCAAGAGACCCAGTACTTC	CASSSLGLSGAYQETQYF
.	TRBJ2-1	TRBV10-1	TRBD1	TGCGCCAGCAGTGAGATTCCAGGGGGCTACAATGAGCAGTTCTTC	CASSEIPGGYNEQFF
.	TRBJ2-1	TRBV28	.	TGTGCCACCCAACGGGGTCGGCAGTTCTTC	CATQRGRQFF
.	TRBJ1-6	TRBV27	.	TGTGCCAGCAGTTTACAGGCAGGGGTGGATAATTCACCCCTCCACTTT	CASSLQAGVDNSPLHF
.	TRBJ1-2	TRBV4-1	TRBD1	TGCGCCAGCAGCCAAGATGAAACAGGGGGCCACTATGGCTACACCTTC	CASSQDETGGHYGYTF
.	TRBJ1-2	TRBV27	.	TGTGCCAGCAGTTTTTCAGTCAACTATGGCTACACCTTC	CASSFSVNYGYTF
.	TRBJ1-5	TRBV5-6	TRBD1	TGTGCCAGCAGCGAACAGGGGGTGGGTCAGCCCCAGCATTTT	CASSEQGVGQPQHF
.	TRBJ2-3	TRBV5-1	TRBD2	TGCGCCAGCAGCTTGGGAAGCGGGGGGGTATCAGATACGCAGTATTTT	CASSLGSGGVSDTQYF
.	TRBJ1-1	TRBV28	TRBD1	TGTGCCAGCAGTTTCCCATTGACGACAGGGGCTAGGAACACTGAAGCTTTCTTT	CASSFPLTTGARNTEAFF
.	TRBJ1-2	TRBV6-5	.	TGTGCCAGCAGCACAGGGCCCCAGGCCTATGGCTACACCTTC	CASSTGPQAYGYTF
few	TRBJ2-3	TRBV27	TRBD2	TGTGCCAGCAGTTTAGCGGGGGGCATTACAGATACGCAGTATTTT	CASSLAGGITDTQYF